This section outlines one TCR beta chain sequence together with its context. Its target is unknown. This specimen belongs to a study of graft-versus-host responses after intestinal transplantation. Findings of the study overall: Analysis identified GvH clones in recipient marrow, with some appearing first in ileum or blood. Association was observed between peak circulating GvH clone levels and early post-transplant HvG declines.

The repertoire was sequenced with immunoSEQ multiplex PCR; TCRdb's copy has only in-frame clones and lacks some. This sample has 75,000 to 100,000 clones, with roughly four fifths found just once. V was shortened by 1 base and J by 4 bases, with 11 bases between the two germline ends. Germline loops: CDR1 PRHDT, CDR2 FYEKMQ (reference sequence). The CDR3 is 14 residues long. Here the sequenced sample was unstimulated CD8+ T cells sorted from spleen or lymph node cells, taken before intestinal transplant. This rearrangement joins TRBV13 to TRBJ2-7, with a possible D match to TRBD1 (5 bases). The source of this sequence is a human donor who received an intestinal transplant. CDR3 DNA: TGTGCCAGCAGCTTAGAACAGGTCCCTTACGAGCAGTACTTC. Residues: CASSLEQVPYEQYF.